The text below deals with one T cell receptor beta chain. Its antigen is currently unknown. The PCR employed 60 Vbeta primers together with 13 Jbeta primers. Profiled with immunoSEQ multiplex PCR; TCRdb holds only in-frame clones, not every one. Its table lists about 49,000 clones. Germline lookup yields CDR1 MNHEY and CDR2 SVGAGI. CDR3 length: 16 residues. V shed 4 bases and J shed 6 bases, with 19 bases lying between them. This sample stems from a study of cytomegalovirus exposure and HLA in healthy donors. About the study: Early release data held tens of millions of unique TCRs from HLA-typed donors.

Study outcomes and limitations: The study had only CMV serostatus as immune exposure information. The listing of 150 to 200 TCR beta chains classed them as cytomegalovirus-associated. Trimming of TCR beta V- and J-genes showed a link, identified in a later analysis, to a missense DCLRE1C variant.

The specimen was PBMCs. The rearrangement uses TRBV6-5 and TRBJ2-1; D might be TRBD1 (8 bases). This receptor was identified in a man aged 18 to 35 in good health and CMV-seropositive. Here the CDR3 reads CASSSPYRGGRNEQFF. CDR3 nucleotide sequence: TGTGCCAGCAGTTCCCCGTACAGGGGGGGCCGCAATGAGCAGTTCTTC.